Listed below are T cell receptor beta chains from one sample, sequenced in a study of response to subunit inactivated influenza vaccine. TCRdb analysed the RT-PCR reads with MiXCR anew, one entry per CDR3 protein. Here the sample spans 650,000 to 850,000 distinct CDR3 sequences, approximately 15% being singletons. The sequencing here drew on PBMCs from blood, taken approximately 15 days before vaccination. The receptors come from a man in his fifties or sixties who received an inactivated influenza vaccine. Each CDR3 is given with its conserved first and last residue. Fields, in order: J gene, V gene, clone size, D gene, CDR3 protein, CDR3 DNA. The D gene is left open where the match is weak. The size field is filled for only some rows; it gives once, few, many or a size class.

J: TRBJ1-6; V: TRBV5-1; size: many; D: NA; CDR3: CASSYDSNNSPLHF; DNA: TGCGCCAGCAGTTACGACAGTAATAATTCACCCCTCCACTTT
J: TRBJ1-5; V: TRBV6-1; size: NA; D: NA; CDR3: CASRQGVAQPRHF; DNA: TGTGCCAGCAGGCAGGGAGTGGCTCAGCCCCGGCATTTT
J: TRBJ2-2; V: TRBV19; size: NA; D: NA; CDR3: CASSIVSGNTGELFF; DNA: TGTGCCAGTAGTATCGTTAGCGGAAACACCGGGGAGCTGTTTTTT
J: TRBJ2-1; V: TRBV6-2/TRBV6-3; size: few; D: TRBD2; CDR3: CASSLTLAGGNNEQFF; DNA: TGTGCCAGCAGTTTAACACTAGCGGGGGGAAACAATGAGCAGTTCTTC
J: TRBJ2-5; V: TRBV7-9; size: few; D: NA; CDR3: CASSSSVQETQYF; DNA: TGTGCCAGCAGCTCGTCGGTCCAAGAGACCCAGTACTTC
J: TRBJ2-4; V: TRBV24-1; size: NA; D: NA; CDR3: CATRDPKNIQYF; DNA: TGTGCCACCAGGGATCCCAAAAACATTCAGTACTTC
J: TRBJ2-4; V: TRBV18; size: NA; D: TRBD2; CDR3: CASSPRLAGGPMAKNIQYF; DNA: TGTGCCAGCTCACCAAGGCTAGCGGGAGGGCCGATGGCCAAAAACATTCAGTACTTC
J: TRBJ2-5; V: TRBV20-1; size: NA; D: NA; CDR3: CSARMAPGLLVSQYF; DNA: TGCAGTGCTAGAATGGCTCCGGGCTTGTTAGTGTCCCAGTACTTC
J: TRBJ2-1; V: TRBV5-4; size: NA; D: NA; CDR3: CASSWATSRTNEQFF; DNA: TGTGCCAGCAGCTGGGCTACTAGCCGTACCAATGAGCAGTTCTTC
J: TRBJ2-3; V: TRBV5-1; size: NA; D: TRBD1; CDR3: CASSPQQGSTDTQYF; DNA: TGCGCCAGCAGCCCACAACAGGGGTCCACAGATACGCAGTATTTT
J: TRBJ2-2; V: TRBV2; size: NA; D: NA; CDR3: CASSAWGLGELFF; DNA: TGTGCCAGCAGTGCATGGGGTTTAGGGGAGCTGTTTTTT
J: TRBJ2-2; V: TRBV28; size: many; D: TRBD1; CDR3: CASSSSYLDRGRFTGELFF; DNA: TGTGCCAGCAGTTCCTCCTACCTGGACAGGGGTCGATTCACCGGGGAGCTGTTTTTT
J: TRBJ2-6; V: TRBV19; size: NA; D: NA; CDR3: CASRREAGANVLTF; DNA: TGTGCCAGTAGGAGGGAAGCTGGGGCCAACGTCCTGACTTTC
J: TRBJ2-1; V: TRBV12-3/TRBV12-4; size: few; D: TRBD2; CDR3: CASSPVRTSGSNEQFF; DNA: TGTGCCAGCAGCCCCGTCAGGACTAGCGGGAGCAATGAGCAGTTCTTC
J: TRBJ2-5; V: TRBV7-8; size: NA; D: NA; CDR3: CASSTTSSLQETQYF; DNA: TGTGCCAGCAGCACCACTAGCAGCCTACAAGAGACCCAGTACTTC
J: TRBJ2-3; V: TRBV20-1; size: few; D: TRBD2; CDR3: CSARAPSGRDTDTQYF; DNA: TGCAGTGCTAGAGCTCCTAGCGGGAGAGACACAGATACGCAGTATTTT
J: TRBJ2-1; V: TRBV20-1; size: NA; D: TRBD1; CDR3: CSARVRDRAYNEQFF; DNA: TGCAGTGCTAGGGTCCGGGACAGGGCTTACAATGAGCAGTTCTTC
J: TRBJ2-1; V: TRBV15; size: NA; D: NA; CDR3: CATSPRTANEQFF; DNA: TGTGCCACCAGCCCCAGGACAGCCAATGAGCAGTTCTTC
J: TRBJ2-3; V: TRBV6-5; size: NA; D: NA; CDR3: CASSYFSIGTDTQYF; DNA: TGTGCCAGCAGTTACTTTTCGATAGGCACAGATACGCAGTATTTT
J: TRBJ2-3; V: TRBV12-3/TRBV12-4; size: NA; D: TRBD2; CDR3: CASSFSRVSGGRTDTQYF; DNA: TGTGCCAGCAGTTTCTCCCGTGTTAGCGGGGGCCGCACAGATACGCAGTATTTT
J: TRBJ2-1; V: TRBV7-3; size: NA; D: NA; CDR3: CASSLSGARSYNEQFF; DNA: TGTGCCAGCAGCTTAAGCGGGGCGAGGTCCTACAATGAGCAGTTCTTC
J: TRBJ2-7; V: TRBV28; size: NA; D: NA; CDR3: CASSRNVNLGGWNYEQYF; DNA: TGTGCCAGCAGTCGTAACGTCAACTTGGGGGGCTGGAACTACGAGCAGTACTTC
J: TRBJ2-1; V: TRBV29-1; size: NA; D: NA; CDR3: CSVAPGGSGYNEQFF; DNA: TGCAGCGTTGCTCCCGGAGGGAGTGGGTACAATGAGCAGTTCTTC
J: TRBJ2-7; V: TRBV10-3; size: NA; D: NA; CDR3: CAIRDTRRSYEQYF; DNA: TGTGCCATCAGAGACACACGCCGTTCCTACGAGCAGTACTTC
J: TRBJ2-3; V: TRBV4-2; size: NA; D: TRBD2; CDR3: CASSPYAGGGTDTQYF; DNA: TGTGCCAGCAGCCCCTACGCCGGGGGGGGCACAGATACGCAGTATTTT
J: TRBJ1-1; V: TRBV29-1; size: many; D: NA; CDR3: CSVVGRANTEAFF; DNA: TGCAGCGTTGTAGGGCGGGCGAACACTGAAGCTTTCTTT
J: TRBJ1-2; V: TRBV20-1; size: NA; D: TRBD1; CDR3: CSAPRQGNYGYTF; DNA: TGCAGTGCCCCCCGACAGGGGAACTATGGCTACACCTTC
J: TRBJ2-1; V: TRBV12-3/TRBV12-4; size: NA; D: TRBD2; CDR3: CASWVPGLAGVEQFF; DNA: TGTGCCAGCTGGGTTCCGGGACTAGCGGGAGTAGAGCAGTTCTTC
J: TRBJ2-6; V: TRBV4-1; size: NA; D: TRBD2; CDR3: CASSRGLAENSGANVLTF; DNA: TGCGCCAGCAGCCGGGGACTAGCGGAAAACTCTGGGGCCAACGTCCTGACTTTC
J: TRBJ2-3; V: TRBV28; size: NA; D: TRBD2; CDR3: CASSPGLAGFTQYF; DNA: TGTGCCAGCAGCCCGGGACTAGCGGGGTTTACGCAGTATTTT